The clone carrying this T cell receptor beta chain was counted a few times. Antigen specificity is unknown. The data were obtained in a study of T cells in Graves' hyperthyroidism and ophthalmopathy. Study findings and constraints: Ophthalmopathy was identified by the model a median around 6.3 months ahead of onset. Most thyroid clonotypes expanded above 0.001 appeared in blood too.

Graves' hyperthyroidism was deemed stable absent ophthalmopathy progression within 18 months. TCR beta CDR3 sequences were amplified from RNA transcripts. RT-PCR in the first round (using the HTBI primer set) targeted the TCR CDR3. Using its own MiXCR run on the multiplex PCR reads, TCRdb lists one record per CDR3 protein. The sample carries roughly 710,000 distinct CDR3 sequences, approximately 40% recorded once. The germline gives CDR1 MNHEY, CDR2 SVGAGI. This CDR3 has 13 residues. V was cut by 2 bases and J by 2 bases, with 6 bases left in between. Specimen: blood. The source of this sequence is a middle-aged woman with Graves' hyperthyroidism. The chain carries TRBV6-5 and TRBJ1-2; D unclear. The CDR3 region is CASSYGVNYGYTF. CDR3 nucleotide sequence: TGTGCCAGCAGTTACGGGGTAAACTATGGCTACACCTTC.